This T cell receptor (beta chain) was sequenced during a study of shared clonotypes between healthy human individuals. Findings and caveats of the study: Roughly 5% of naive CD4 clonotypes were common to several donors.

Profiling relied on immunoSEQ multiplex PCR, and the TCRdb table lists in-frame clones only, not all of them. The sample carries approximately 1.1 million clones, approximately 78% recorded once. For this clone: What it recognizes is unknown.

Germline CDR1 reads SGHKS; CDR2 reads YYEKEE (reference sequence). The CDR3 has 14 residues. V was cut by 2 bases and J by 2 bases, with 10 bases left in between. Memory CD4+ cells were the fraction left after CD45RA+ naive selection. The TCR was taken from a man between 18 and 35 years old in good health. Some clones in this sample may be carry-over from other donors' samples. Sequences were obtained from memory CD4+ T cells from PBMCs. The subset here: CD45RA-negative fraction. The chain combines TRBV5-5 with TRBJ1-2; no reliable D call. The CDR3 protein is CASSFRPANYGYTF. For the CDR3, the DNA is TGTGCCAGCAGCTTCCGCCCAGCCAACTATGGCTACACCTTC.